This TCR beta chain was captured by sequencing in a study of CD8+CD57+ T cells in acquired aplastic anemia. Across the study: When averaged, DNA from sorted CD4+ and CD8+ cells came to around 3.1 ug.

Patients picked for sequencing had shown CD8+CD57+ cell expansion detected by flow cytometry. From germline, CDR1 is ENHRY and CDR2 SYGVKD. With 4 bases removed from V and 3 bases from J, the gap between germline ends came to 10 bases. The CDR3 covers 15 residues. Worth noting for this clonotype: The antigen remains undetermined.

Study conclusions and caveats: Almost 30 sequences, all CD8+ CDR3, were shared between patients and controls.

Using genomic DNA as the template, TCR beta VDJ and CDR3 profiling was carried out. TCRdb independently ran MiXCR on the reads; one entry per CDR3 protein. The sample lists about 190,000 distinct CDR3 sequences, under 55% seen once, with about 9.5% in the top ten. The specimen was sorted CD4+, CD8+, or CD8+CD57+ T cells (not recorded which) from PBMCs. The sequence was obtained from a human donor with aplastic anemia. V is TRBV10-3 and J is TRBJ1-6; D possibly corresponds to TRBD1 (6 bases). The CDR3 sequence: CAISVGGGYNSPLHF. DNA of the CDR3: TGTGCCATCAGTGTTGGAGGGGGCTATAATTCACCCCTCCACTTT.